Below are 11 T cell receptor beta chains sequenced from a single sample in a study of early T cells in non-severe SARS-CoV-2 infection. MiXCR was run by TCRdb on the 5' RACE reads, yielding one entry per CDR3 protein. The table includes about 61,000 distinct CDR3 sequences, more than 10% detected once. This specimen consisted of whole blood, obtained at baseline. These receptors all stem from an adult who was a healthcare worker with PCR-confirmed SARS-CoV-2 infection or an uninfected control (not recorded which). The donor label of this sample is uncertain.

This chain joins TRBV2 and TRBJ1-1; D gene uncertain. Germline V gives CDR1 SNHLY, CDR2 FYNNEI. Trimming stripped 3 bases from V and 4 bases from J, with 12 bases between. The CDR3 has 14 residues. The CDR3: CASSERIMTTEAFF. In nucleotides, the CDR3 is TGTGCCAGCAGTGAGAGAATAATGACCACTGAAGCTTTCTTT.

This clonotype was recorded at least ten times. The rearrangement joins TRBV10-2 to TRBJ1-1; TRBD1 is a possible D gene (5 bases). The CDR3 is 12 residues long. V was trimmed by 3 bases and J by 13 bases, leaving 15 bases between them. CDR1 and CDR2 (germline): WSHSY, SAAADI. The CDR3, as DNA: TGCGCCAGCAGTGACAGACAGCCTCAGCTTTTCTTT. Residues: CASSDRQPQLFF.

This clonotype was seen at least ten times. The rearrangement joins TRBV3-1 to TRBJ2-7, with 8 nucleotides matching TRBD2. CDR3 length: 15 amino acids. CDR1 and CDR2 from the germline V gene are LGHDT and YNNKEL (reference sequence). V gave up 3 bases and J gave up 9 bases; unmatched junction bases: 13. CDR3 region: CASSQGAVSGERQYV. The CDR3 region has the DNA TGTGCCAGCAGCCAGGGGGCCGTTAGCGGGGAGCGGCAGTACGTC.

The chain carries TRBV20-1 and TRBJ2-1; 8 bases fit TRBD2. J lost 2 bases, V lost 2 bases, and 11 bases had no gene match. CDR3 length: 17 residues. The germline V gene has CDR1 DFQATT and CDR2 SNEGSKA (reference sequence). CDR3 nucleotide sequence: TGCAGTGCTAGAATGGCTGGCGGGGGGCCGACCTACAATGAGCAGTTCTTC. Encoded protein: CSARMAGGGPTYNEQFF.

The rearrangement links TRBV15 to TRBJ1-6; possibly TRBD1 for D (5 bases). V lost 6 bases, J lost 0 bases, and 12 bases lay in between. CDR1 is LNHNV, CDR2 YYDKDF, per germline (reference sequence). This CDR3 contains 16 residues. As DNA, the CDR3 is TGTGCCACCAGGGGACCGAAAAGCTCCTATAATTCACCCCTCCACTTT. Protein: CATRGPKSSYNSPLHF.

By proportion, this clonotype is medium-sized. The V and J genes are TRBV5-6 and TRBJ1-5, with D perhaps matching TRBD1 (6 bases). Germline CDR1 reads SGHDT; CDR2 reads YYEEEE. The ends were cut back, 3 bases at V and 7 bases at J, with 11 bases in the middle. This CDR3 contains 13 residues. CDR3 nucleotides: TGTGCCAGCAGCTCCGGGGGGGGCCAGCCCCAGCATTTT. Amino acid sequence: CASSSGGGQPQHF.

This clonotype was counted at least ten times. The chain is built from TRBV19 and TRBJ2-6; D is perhaps TRBD1 or TRBD2 (5 bases each). Trimming removed 10 bases at V and 4 bases at J, with 17 bases between. The CDR3 loop spans 15 amino acids. The V gene's germline CDR1 is LNHDA and CDR2 SQIVND (reference sequence). The CDR3 protein is CATRGGGSGANVLTF. The CDR3 DNA reads as TGTGCCACCAGAGGTGGGGGATCCGGGGCCAACGTCCTGACTTTC.

This clonotype has a handful of counts. This sequence joins TRBV4-1 and TRBJ2-2; 7 nucleotides line up with TRBD2. The CDR3 runs to 16 residues. Germline assignment: CDR1 MGHRA and CDR2 YSYEKL. Trimming at V came to 0 bases and at J to 5 bases, leaving 6 bases not matched to a gene. The CDR3 coding sequence is TGCGCCAGCAGCCAAGAGGAACCGCGGGGGACCGGGGAGCTGTTTTTT. This codes for CASSQEEPRGTGELFF.

The CDR3 coding sequence is TGTGCCAGCAGCTTAGATTCCTTTCGGGGGGCCGTGAACATTCAGTACTTC. It specifies CASSLDSFRGAVNIQYF. The chain couples TRBV11-2 to TRBJ2-4; a possible D gene is TRBD2 (7 bases). The CDR3 loop spans 17 amino acids. Germline CDR1 is SGHAT and CDR2 is FQNNGV. Trimming cost V 0 bases and J 7 bases, with 19 bases left between them.

This clonotype was counted between two and nine times. This chain uses TRBV12-3 or TRBV12-4 with TRBJ1-4; 8 positions agree with TRBD1. The CDR3 loop spans 13 amino acids. Unmatched junction bases numbered 2, after V lost 8 bases and J lost 3 bases. The CDR3 nucleotides read TGTGCCAGCCGGGGACAGGCTAATGAAAAACTGTTTTTT. Residues: CASRGQANEKLFF.

This clonotype came up a few times. This chain uses TRBV18 with TRBJ1-5, with 7 positions matching TRBD1. Per germline, CDR1 KGHSH and CDR2 LQKENI. V was pared by 3 bases and J by 7 bases, with 3 bases of the junction left unmatched. The CDR3 is 13 amino acids. CDR3 amino acids: CASSPSGGQPQHF. The CDR3 DNA reads TGTGCCAGCTCACCTTCAGGGGGGCAGCCCCAGCATTTT.